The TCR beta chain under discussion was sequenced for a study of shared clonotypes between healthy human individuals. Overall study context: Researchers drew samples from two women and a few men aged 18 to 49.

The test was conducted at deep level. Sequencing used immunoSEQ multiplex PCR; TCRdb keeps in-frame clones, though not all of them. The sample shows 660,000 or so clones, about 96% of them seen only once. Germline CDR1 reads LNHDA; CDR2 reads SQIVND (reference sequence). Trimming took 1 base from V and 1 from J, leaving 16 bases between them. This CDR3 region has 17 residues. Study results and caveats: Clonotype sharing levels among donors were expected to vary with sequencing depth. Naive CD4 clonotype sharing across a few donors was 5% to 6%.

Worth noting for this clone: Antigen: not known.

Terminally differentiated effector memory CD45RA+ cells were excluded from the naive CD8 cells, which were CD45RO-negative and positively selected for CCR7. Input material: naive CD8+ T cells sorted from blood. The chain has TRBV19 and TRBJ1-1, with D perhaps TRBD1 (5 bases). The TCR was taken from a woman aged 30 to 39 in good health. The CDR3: CASSIGSWGERNTEAFF. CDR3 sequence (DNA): TGTGCCAGTAGTATAGGATCCTGGGGGGAGCGGAACACTGAAGCTTTCTTT.